One and the same sample provided the 10 T cell receptor beta chains below, sequenced in a study of T cells in Graves' hyperthyroidism and ophthalmopathy. Regions amplified from RNA transcripts were the TCR beta CDR3 regions. First-round RT-PCR with HTBI primers amplified the TCR CDR3 region. TCRdb processed the multiplex PCR reads anew with MiXCR; each CDR3 protein has one entry. The data contain approximately 410,000 distinct CDR3 sequences, roughly an eighth of them seen just once; the ten biggest clones take up 5% to 6.5%. Sequencing was carried out using blood. The receptors shown here come from a woman aged 18-29 years with Graves' hyperthyroidism.

The CDR3 spells CASRSGQPTNTGELFF. In DNA form, the CDR3 reads TGTGCCAGCAGATCGGGACAGCCAACGAACACCGGGGAGCTGTTTTTT. The chain links TRBV11-3 to TRBJ2-2; 7 positions match TRBD1. Germline CDR1 reads SGHNT; CDR2 reads YENEEA. V was pared by 6 bases and J by 0 bases, with 7 bases of the junction left unmatched. The CDR3 length is 16 residues.

This clonotype was seen a handful of times. The V and J genes are TRBV5-4 and TRBJ2-3; a weak D match, TRBD2 (6 bases). Trimming removed 3 bases from V and 2 bases from J, with 13 bases in between. The germline gives CDR1 SGHNT, CDR2 YYREEE (reference sequence). CDR3 length: 15 amino acids. CDR3 region: CASSSPAGSTDTQYF. In DNA, the CDR3 is TGTGCCAGCAGCTCCCCGGCGGGATCCACAGATACGCAGTATTTT.

This clonotype has at least ten counts. The chain uses TRBV19 and TRBJ2-2, with TRBD1 matching 8 bases. CDR1 is LNHDA, CDR2 SQIVND, per germline (reference sequence). The CDR3 spans 14 residues. V shed 8 bases, J shed 4 bases, and the junction held 6 bases outside the gene matches. The CDR3 protein is CASQGAWGTGELFF. The CDR3 DNA is TGTGCCAGTCAGGGGGCGTGGGGCACCGGGGAGCTGTTTTTT.

The CDR3 protein is CASSLLPSGYGGEKLFF. In DNA, the CDR3 is TGTGCCAGCAGCTTGCTCCCCTCAGGGTACGGGGGTGAAAAACTGTTTTTT. The chain is built from TRBV5-6 and TRBJ1-4, with D tentatively TRBD1 (5 bases). V lost 1 base, J lost 7 bases, and 20 bases lay in between. The CDR3 extends over 17 amino acids. Germline CDR1 and CDR2: SGHDT and YYEEEE.

This clonotype was seen more than once but under ten times. This chain connects TRBV2 to TRBJ2-2; TRBD1 matches 10 bases. The V gene end was trimmed by 7 bases and the J gene end by 6 bases; junction bases not matched to a gene: 5. Germline V gives CDR1 SNHLY, CDR2 FYNNEI. The CDR3 spans 14 residues. In DNA form, the CDR3 reads TGTGCCAGCAAACCCGGGACAGGGGCCGGGGAGCTGTTTTTT. Protein: CASKPGTGAGELFF.

About this clonotype: Relative to the germline gene, one junction end is altered; a read error may explain this. This chain connects TRBV30 to TRBJ1-6, with TRBD1 matching over 9 bases. CDR1 and CDR2 (germline): GTSNPN, SVGIG (reference sequence). This CDR3 is 16 amino acids long. This chain's CDR3 is CAGRGQGGSYNSPLHF. The CDR3 DNA follows: TGTGCCGGGAGGGGACAGGGCGGCTCCTATAATTCACCCCTCCACTTT.

This clonotype was observed at least ten times. J is TRBJ1-2 and V is TRBV19, with D tentatively TRBD1 (5 bases). The CDR3 is 14 residues long. Germline values: CDR1 LNHDA, CDR2 SQIVND (reference sequence). The V end lost 3 bases, the J end lost 6 bases, and 14 bases lay between the germline ends. CDR3 coding DNA: TGTGCCAGTAGTATGTTCGGGGAAGGGGATGGCTACACCTTC. This codes for CASSMFGEGDGYTF.

The gene calls are TRBV27 and TRBJ2-5; D not certain. The CDR3 length is 15 residues. Trimming took 4 bases from V and 6 from J, leaving 18 bases between them. CDR1 MNHEY and CDR2 SMNVEV come from the germline V gene (reference sequence). The chain's CDR3 is CASSSADSGVKTQYF. For the CDR3, the DNA is TGTGCCAGCAGTTCCGCCGACTCGGGCGTCAAGACCCAGTACTTC.

This clonotype has a count of ten or more. V gene TRBV7-2 combines with J gene TRBJ2-7, with D possibly TRBD2 on 6 matching bases. Trimming stripped 2 bases from V and 2 bases from J, with 10 bases between. CDR1 is SGHTA and CDR2 is FQGNSA in the germline V gene. The CDR3 has 14 residues. This CDR3 is CASSLFSGPYEQYF. In nucleotides, the CDR3 is TGTGCCAGCAGCTTATTCAGCGGGCCCTACGAGCAGTACTTC.

This clonotype was recorded many times. The chain has TRBV28 and TRBJ2-7; D might be TRBD1 or TRBD2, each matching 5 bases. Deletions cut 8 bases from V and 3 bases from J, with 20 bases between. Looked up from germline, CDR1 is MDHEN and CDR2 is SYDVKM. The CDR3 spans 15 residues. Here the CDR3 reads CASFPGGDLIYEQYF. The CDR3, as DNA: TGTGCCAGCTTCCCCGGTGGGGACCTGATCTACGAGCAGTACTTC.